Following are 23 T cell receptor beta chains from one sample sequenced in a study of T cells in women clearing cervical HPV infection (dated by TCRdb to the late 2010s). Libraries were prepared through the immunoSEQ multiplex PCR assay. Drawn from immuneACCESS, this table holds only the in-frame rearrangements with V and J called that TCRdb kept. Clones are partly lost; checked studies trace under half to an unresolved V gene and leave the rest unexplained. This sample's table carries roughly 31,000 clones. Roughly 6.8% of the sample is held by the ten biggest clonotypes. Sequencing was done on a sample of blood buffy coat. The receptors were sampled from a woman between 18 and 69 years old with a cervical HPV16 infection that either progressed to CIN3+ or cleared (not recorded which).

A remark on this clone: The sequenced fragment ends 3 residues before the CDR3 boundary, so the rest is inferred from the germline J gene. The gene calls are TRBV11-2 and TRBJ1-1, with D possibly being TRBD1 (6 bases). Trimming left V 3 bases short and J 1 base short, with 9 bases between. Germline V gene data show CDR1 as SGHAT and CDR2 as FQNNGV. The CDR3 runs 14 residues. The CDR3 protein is CASSLQQGNTEAFF. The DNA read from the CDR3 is TGTGCCAGCAGCTTGCAACAGGGGAACACTGAA. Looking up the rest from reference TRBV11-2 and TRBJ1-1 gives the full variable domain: EAGVAQSPRYKIIEKRQSVAFWCNPISGHATLYWYQQILGQGPKLLIQFQNNGVVDDSQLPKDRFSAERLKGVDSTLKIQPAKLEDSAVYLCASSLQQGNTEAFFGQGTRLTVV.

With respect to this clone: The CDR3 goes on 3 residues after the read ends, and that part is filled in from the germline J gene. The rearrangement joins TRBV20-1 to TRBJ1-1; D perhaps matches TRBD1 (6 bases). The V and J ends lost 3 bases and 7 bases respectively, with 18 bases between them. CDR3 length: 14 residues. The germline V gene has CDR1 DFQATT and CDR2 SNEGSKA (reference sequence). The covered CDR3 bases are TGCAGTGCTAGCCTAGCCTCAGGGGTCAATGAA. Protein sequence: CSASLASGVNE. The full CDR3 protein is CSASLASGVNEAFF.

Incomplete CDR3 DNA: TGTGCCAGCAGCTTAGATCCAGGATTGAACACTGAA. This codes for CASSLDPGLNTE. The complete CDR3 sequence is CASSLDPGLNTEAFF. The chain couples TRBV7-9 to TRBJ1-1; D uncertain. The read stops 3 residues short of the end of the CDR3; the missing end is completed from the germline J gene. The length of the CDR3 is 15 residues. V was trimmed by 1 base and J by 0 bases, leaving 9 bases between them. CDR1 and CDR2 from the germline V gene are SEHNR and FQNEAQ (reference sequence).

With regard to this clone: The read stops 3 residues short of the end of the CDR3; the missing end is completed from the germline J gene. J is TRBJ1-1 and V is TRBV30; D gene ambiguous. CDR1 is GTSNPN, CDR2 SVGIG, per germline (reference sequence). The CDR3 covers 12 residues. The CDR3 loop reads CASYDQSGEAFF. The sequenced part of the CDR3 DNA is TGTGCCTCATACGACCAGAGCGGCGAG.

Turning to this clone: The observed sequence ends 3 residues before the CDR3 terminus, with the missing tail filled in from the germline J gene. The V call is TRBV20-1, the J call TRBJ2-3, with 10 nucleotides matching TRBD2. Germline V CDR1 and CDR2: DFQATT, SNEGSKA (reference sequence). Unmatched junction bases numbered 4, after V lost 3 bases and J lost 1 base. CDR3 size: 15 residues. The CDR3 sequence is CSARVGTSGTDTQYF. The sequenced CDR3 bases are TGCAGTGCTAGGGTTGGGACTAGCGGCACAGATACG.

The CDR3 is CAWKHGTANEKLFF. CDR3 DNA, as far as it was read: TGTGCCTGGAAACACGGGACAGCTAATGAAAAG. J is TRBJ2-2 and V is TRBV30; 7 bases fit TRBD1. The read stops 3 residues short of the end of the CDR3; the missing end is completed from the germline J gene. There are 14 residues in the CDR3. Germline V gene lookup returns CDR1 GTSNPN and CDR2 SVGIG (reference sequence).

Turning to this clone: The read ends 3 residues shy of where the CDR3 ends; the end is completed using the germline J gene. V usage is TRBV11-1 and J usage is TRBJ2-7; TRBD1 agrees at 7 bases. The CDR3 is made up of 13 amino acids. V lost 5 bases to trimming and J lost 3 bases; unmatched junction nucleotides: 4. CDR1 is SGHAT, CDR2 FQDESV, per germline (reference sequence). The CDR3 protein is CASSPGQNYEQYF. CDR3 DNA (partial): TGTGCCAGCAGCCCGGGACAGAACTACGAG.

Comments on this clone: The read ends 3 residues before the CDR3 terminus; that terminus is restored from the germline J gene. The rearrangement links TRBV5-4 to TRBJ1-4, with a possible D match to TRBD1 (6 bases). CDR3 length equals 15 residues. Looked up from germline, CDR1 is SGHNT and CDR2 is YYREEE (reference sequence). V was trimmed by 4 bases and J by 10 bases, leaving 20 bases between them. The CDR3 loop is CASSTRDILEGKLFF. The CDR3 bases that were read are TGTGCCAGCAGCACACGGGACATCCTGGAGGGAAAA.

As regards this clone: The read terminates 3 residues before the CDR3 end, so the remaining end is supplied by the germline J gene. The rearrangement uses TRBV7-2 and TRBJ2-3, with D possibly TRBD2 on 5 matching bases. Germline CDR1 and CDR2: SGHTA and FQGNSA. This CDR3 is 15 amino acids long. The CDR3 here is CASSPMRAPKETQYF. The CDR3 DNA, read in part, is TGTGCCAGCAGCCCAATGAGGGCGCCTAAAGAGACG.

Here the CDR3 reads CASRTGGPNTEAFF. The sequenced CDR3 bases are TGCGCCAGTCGAACAGGGGGGCCCAACACTGAA. This chain links TRBV5-1 with TRBJ1-1; 8 nucleotides agree with TRBD1. The CDR3 goes on 3 residues after the read ends, and that part is filled in from the germline J gene. The CDR3 spans 14 residues. The germline V gene encodes CDR1 SGHRS and CDR2 YFSETQ. V trimming: 8 bases; J trimming: 2 bases; junction bases outside the gene matches: 8.

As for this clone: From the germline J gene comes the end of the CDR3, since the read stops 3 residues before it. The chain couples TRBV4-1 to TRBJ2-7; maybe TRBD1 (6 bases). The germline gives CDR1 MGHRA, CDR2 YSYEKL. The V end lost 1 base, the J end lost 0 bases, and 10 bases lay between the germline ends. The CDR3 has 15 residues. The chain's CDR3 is CASSQAGQVSYEQYF. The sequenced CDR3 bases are TGCGCCAGCAGCCAAGCGGGACAAGTCTCCTACGAG.

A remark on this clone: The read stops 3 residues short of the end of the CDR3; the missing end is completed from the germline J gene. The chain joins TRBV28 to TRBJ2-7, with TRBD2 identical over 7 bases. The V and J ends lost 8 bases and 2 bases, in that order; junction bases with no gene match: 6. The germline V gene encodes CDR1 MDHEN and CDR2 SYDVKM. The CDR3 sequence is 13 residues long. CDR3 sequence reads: CASESGTTYEQYF. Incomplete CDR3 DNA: TGTGCCAGCGAGAGCGGGACTACCTACGAG.

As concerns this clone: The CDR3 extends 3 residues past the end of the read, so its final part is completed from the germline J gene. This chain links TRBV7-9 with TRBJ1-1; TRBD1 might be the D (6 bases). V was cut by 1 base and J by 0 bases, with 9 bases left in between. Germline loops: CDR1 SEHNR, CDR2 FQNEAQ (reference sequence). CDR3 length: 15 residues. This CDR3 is CASSLGTELNTEAFF. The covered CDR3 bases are TGTGCCAGCAGCTTAGGGACAGAGCTGAACACTGAA.

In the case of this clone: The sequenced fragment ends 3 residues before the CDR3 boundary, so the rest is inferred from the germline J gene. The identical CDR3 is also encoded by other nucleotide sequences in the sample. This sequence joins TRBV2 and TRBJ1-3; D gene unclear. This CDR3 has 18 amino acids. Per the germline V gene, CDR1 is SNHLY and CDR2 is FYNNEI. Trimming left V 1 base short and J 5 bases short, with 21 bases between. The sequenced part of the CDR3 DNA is TGTGCCAGCAGTGAAGGGCAGGTCTTATCTCCCTTGAGAAACACC. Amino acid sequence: CASSEGQVLSPLRNT. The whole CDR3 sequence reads CASSEGQVLSPLRNTIYF.

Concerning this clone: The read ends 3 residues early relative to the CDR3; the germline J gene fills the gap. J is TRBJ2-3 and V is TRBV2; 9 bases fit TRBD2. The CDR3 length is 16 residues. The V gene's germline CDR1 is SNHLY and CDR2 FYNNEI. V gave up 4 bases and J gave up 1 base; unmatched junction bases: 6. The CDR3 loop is CASSGIAGVGTDTQYF. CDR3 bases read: TGTGCCAGCAGTGGGATAGCGGGGGTGGGCACAGATACG. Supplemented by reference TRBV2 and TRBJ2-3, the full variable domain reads EPEVTQTPSHQVTQMGQEVILRCVPISNHLYFYWYRQILGQKVEFLVSFYNNEISEKSEIFDDQFSVERPDGSNFTLKIRSTKLEDSAMYFCASSGIAGVGTDTQYFGPGTRLTVL.

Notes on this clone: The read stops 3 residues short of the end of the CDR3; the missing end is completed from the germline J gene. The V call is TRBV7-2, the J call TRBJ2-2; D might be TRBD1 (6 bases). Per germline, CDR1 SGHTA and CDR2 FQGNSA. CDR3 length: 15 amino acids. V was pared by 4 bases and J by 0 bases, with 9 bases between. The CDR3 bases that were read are TGTGCCAGCAGCTACGGACAGACGAACACCGGGGAG. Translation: CASSYGQTNTGE. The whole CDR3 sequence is CASSYGQTNTGELFF.

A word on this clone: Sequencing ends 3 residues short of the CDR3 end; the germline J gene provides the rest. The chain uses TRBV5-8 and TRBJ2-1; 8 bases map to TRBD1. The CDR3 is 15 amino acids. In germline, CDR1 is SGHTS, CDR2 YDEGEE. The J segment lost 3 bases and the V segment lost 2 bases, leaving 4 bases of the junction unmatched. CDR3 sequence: CASSLTGGSYNEQFF. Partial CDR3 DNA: TGTGCCAGCAGCTTAACAGGGGGGAGCTACAATGAG.

The DNA read from the CDR3 is TGCAGTGCTAATCTTGCCGAGGGGATGAGAGTTCGTACG. Its translation is CSANLAEGMRVRT. The CDR3 reads in full as CSANLAEGMRVRTQYF. V gene TRBV20-1 combines with J gene TRBJ2-3; D may correspond to TRBD1 or TRBD2 (5 bases each). The read terminates 3 residues ahead of where the CDR3 ends, so the germline J gene completes it. The length of the CDR3 is 16 residues. The germline V gene has CDR1 DFQATT and CDR2 SNEGSKA (reference sequence). V lost 4 bases and J lost 8, with 25 bases in between.

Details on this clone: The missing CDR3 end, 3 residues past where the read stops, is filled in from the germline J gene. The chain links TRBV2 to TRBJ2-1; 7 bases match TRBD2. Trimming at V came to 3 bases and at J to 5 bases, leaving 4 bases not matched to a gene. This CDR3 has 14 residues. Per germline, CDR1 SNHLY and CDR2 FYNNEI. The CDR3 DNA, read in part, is TGTGCCAGCAGTGACGGGAGCGGGAACAATGAG. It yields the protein CASSDGSGNNE. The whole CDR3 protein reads CASSDGSGNNEQFF.

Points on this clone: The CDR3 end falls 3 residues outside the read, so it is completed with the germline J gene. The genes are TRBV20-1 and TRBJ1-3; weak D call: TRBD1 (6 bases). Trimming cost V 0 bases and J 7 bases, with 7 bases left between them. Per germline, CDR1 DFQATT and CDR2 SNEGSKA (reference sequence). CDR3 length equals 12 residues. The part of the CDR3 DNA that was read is TGCAGTGCTAGAGAGGGGGCGAACACC. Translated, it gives CSAREGANT. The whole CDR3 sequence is CSAREGANTIYF.

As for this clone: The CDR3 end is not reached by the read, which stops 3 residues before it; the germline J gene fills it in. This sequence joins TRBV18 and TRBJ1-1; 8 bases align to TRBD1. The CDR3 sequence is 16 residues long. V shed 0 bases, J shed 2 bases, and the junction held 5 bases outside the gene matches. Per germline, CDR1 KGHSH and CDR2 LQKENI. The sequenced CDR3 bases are TGTGCCAGCTCACCACCTGTGGGACAGGCTAACACTGAA. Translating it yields CASSPPVGQANTE. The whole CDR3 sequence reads CASSPPVGQANTEAFF.

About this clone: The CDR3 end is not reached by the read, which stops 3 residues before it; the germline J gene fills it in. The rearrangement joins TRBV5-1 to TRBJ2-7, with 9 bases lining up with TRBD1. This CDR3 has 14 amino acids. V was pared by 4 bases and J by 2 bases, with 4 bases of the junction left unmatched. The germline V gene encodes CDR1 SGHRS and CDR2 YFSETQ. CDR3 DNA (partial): TGCGCCAGCAGCGAAGACAGGGGGGCCTACGAG. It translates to CASSEDRGAYE. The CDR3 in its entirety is CASSEDRGAYEQYF.

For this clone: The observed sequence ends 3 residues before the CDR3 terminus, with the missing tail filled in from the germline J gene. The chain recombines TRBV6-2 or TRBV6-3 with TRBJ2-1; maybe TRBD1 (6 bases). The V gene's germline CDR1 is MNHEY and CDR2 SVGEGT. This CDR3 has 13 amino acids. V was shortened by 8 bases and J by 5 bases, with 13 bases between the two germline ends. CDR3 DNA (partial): TGTGCCAGCTCAGGGGTCAGCCACAATGAG. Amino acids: CASSGVSHNE. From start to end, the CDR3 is CASSGVSHNEQFF.